Shown below are 27 T cell receptor beta chains from a single sample sequenced in a study of T cell repertoires in cytomegalovirus infection. What these receptors recognize is not known. TCRdb reprocessed the reads with MiXCR, giving one entry per CDR3 protein. The table lists roughly 800,000 distinct CDR3 sequences, 29% of them singletons. The material sequenced was cultured CD8+ T cells from PBMCs, taken from culture after CMV antigen stimulation. All receptors derive from a human donor in good health (CMV status not recorded). Some clones in this sample may be carry-over from other donors' samples.

This clonotype was observed once. This chain joins TRBV5-1 and TRBJ2-1; tentatively, D is TRBD1 (7 bases). Germline V gives CDR1 SGHRS, CDR2 YFSETQ. The CDR3 runs 14 residues. V gave up 4 bases and J gave up 9 bases, with 17 bases separating them. CDR3 amino acids: CASSRGGGDSEQFF. CDR3 bases: TGCGCCAGCAGCCGGGGAGGAGGGGACAGTGAGCAGTTCTTC.

This clonotype was found many times. The chain recombines TRBV5-6 with TRBJ1-6; D unclear. Looked up from germline, CDR1 is SGHDT and CDR2 is YYEEEE. Trimming left V 0 bases short and J 5 bases short, with 0 bases between. The CDR3 contains 12 residues. CDR3 protein: CASSLDNSPLHF. The CDR3 region has the DNA TGTGCCAGCAGCTTGGATAATTCACCCCTCCACTTT. The full variable domain, rest sourced from reference TRBV5-6 and TRBJ1-6, is DAGVTQSPTHLIKTRGQQVTLRCSPKSGHDTVSWYQQALGQGPQFIFQYYEEEERQRGNFPDRFSGHQFPNYSSELNVNALLLGDSALYLCASSLDNSPLHFGNGTRLTVT.

The chain carries TRBV10-1 and TRBJ2-7, with a tentative D call TRBD2 (7 bases). Trimming pared 10 bases from V and 0 bases from J, leaving 22 bases between. Germline V gene data show CDR1 as WNHNN and CDR2 as SYGVQD (reference sequence). The length of the CDR3 is 16 residues. In nucleotides, the CDR3 is TGCGCCACCTCCTCCCGGGGCGCGGGGGCCTCCTACGAGCAGTACTTC. Amino acid sequence: CATSSRGAGASYEQYF.

The genes are TRBV10-3 and TRBJ2-1; perhaps TRBD1 as D (5 bases). Germline lookup yields CDR1 ENHRY and CDR2 SYGVKD. This CDR3 has 13 amino acids. Trimming removed 6 bases from V and 4 bases from J, with 10 bases in between. The CDR3 loop reads CAIRMDIYNEQFF. The CDR3, as DNA: TGTGCCATCAGGATGGACATTTACAATGAGCAGTTCTTC.

This clonotype has a handful of counts. V gene TRBV6-1 combines with J gene TRBJ2-7; D uncertain. Germline V gene sequence: CDR1 MNHNS, CDR2 SASEGT. This CDR3 has 16 amino acids. The V gene lost 2 bases and the J gene lost 1 base, with 15 bases spanning the gap. DNA for the CDR3: TGTGCCAGCAGTGAATGGGTTACGGGCAGTTCCTACGAGCAGTACTTC. Amino acid sequence: CASSEWVTGSSYEQYF.

Only a few counts were recorded for this clonotype. V gene TRBV7-4 combines with J gene TRBJ1-1, with TRBD1 identical over 8 bases. The CDR3 covers 16 residues. The germline CDR1 and CDR2 sequences are SGHVT and SQSDAQ. V shed 2 bases and J 1 base; nucleotides not matched to a gene: 6. The CDR3 reads CASSLYDRGANTEAFF. CDR3 DNA: TGTGCCAGCAGCTTATACGACAGGGGCGCGAACACTGAAGCTTTCTTT.

The chain links TRBV27 to TRBJ2-3; a weak D match, TRBD2 (6 bases). Trimming left V 1 base short and J 2 bases short, with 13 bases between. The germline CDR1 and CDR2 sequences are MNHEY and SMNVEV (reference sequence). The CDR3 extends over 16 amino acids. CDR3 nucleotides: TGTGCCAGCAGTTTATTCTCGCGGGGCGCCACAGATACGCAGTATTTT. It encodes CASSLFSRGATDTQYF.

The V call is TRBV12-3 or TRBV12-4, the J call TRBJ1-2; 9 positions agree with TRBD1. The trim removed 5 bases at V and 5 bases at J, leaving 12 bases unmatched. This CDR3 has 16 residues. CDR3 DNA: TGTGCCAGCAGTCCTTCCCCGACAGGGGGAAGTTATGGCTACACCTTC. Translation: CASSPSPTGGSYGYTF.

This clonotype came up a few times. The chain recombines TRBV27 with TRBJ1-1; maybe TRBD1 (5 bases). Per germline, CDR1 MNHEY and CDR2 SMNVEV (reference sequence). The V end was cut by 0 bases, the J end by 0 bases, with 17 bases between. The CDR3 consists of 18 residues. The CDR3 nucleotides read TGTGCCAGCAGTTTATCGGCCCCGGGGAGGGGCATGAACACTGAAGCTTTCTTT. Protein: CASSLSAPGRGMNTEAFF.

J is TRBJ1-4 and V is TRBV6-2 or TRBV6-3, with D possibly being TRBD1 (6 bases). The CDR3 contains 16 residues. Trimming removed 4 bases from V and 1 base from J, with 13 bases in between. In germline, CDR1 is MNHEY, CDR2 SVGEGT. CDR3 nucleotide sequence: TGTGCCAGCAGTTCCGCCAGAGGGGGAACTAATGAAAAACTGTTTTTT. This codes for CASSSARGGTNEKLFF.

Written as DNA, the CDR3 is TGTGCCAGCAGTAGACATGGGGGCTCCTACGAGCAGTACTTC. Translation: CASSRHGGSYEQYF. This rearrangement joins TRBV27 to TRBJ2-7; D may correspond to TRBD1 or TRBD2 (5 bases each). Germline lookup yields CDR1 MNHEY and CDR2 SMNVEV (reference sequence). The CDR3 is 14 residues long. V dropped 5 bases and J dropped 0 bases, with 11 bases sitting between them.

The chain has TRBV7-6 and TRBJ1-4, with TRBD1 matching 7 bases. Per germline, CDR1 SGHVS and CDR2 FNYEAQ. The CDR3 runs to 14 residues. J lost 3 bases, V lost 5 bases, and 3 bases had no gene match. The CDR3 here is CASSMTGSNEKLFF. The CDR3 nucleotides are TGTGCCAGCAGCATGACAGGGTCTAATGAAAAACTGTTTTTT. Together with reference TRBV7-6 and TRBJ1-4, the CDR3 gives the full variable domain: GAGVSQSPRYKVTKRGQDVALRCDPISGHVSLYWYRQALGQGPEFLTYFNYEAQQDKSGLPNDRFSAERPEGSISTLTIQRTEQRDSAMYRCASSMTGSNEKLFFGSGTQLSVL.

The chain has TRBV28 and TRBJ1-5, with D possibly TRBD1 on 5 matching bases. The CDR3 sequence is 16 residues long. Trimming stripped 1 base from V and 0 bases from J, with 10 bases between. CDR1 MDHEN and CDR2 SYDVKM come from the germline V gene. In DNA form, the CDR3 reads TGTGCCAGCAGTTTATATGGACATGATAGCAATCAGCCCCAGCATTTT. This gives the protein CASSLYGHDSNQPQHF.

This clonotype was counted between two and nine times. V and J are TRBV27 and TRBJ1-1, with 7 bases that match TRBD1. Unmatched junction bases numbered 5, after V lost 4 bases and J lost 3 bases. The CDR3 covers 14 residues. Germline loops: CDR1 MNHEY, CDR2 SMNVEV (reference sequence). The CDR3 region has the DNA TGTGCCAGCAGTTCGACAGGGACCTACACTGAAGCTTTCTTT. This sequence encodes CASSSTGTYTEAFF.

The V gene is TRBV28, the J gene TRBJ2-3; 7 bases map to TRBD1. Unmatched junction bases numbered 7, after V lost 5 bases and J lost 2 bases. The germline V gene encodes CDR1 MDHEN and CDR2 SYDVKM. The CDR3 consists of 15 residues. DNA for the CDR3: TGTGCCAGCAGTCTCGACAGGGCCCCCACAGATACGCAGTATTTT. This sequence encodes CASSLDRAPTDTQYF. Full variable domain (outside the CDR3, taken from reference TRBV28 and TRBJ2-3): DVKVTQSSRYLVKRTGEKVFLECVQDMDHENMFWYRQDPGLGLRLIYFSYDVKMKEKGDIPEGYSVSREKKERFSLILESASTNQTSMYLCASSLDRAPTDTQYFGPGTRLTVL.

There are a few counts of this clonotype. The V call is TRBV5-6, the J call TRBJ2-7; D remains unclear. Germline V lookup: CDR1 SGHDT, CDR2 YYEEEE. CDR3 length: 12 amino acids. Between the trimmed V and J ends, which lost 0 bases and 6 bases, there was a span of 7 bases. CDR3 residues: CASSLGVGEQYV. The CDR3 nucleotides read TGTGCCAGCAGCTTGGGGGTTGGCGAGCAGTACGTC.

A few counts support this clonotype. The rearrangement uses TRBV27 and TRBJ2-7, with TRBD1 identical over 12 bases. The V segment lost 3 bases and the J segment 7 bases; nucleotides outside the gene matches: 1. The V gene's germline CDR1 is MNHEY and CDR2 SMNVEV (reference sequence). CDR3 length: 13 residues. In DNA form, the CDR3 reads TGTGCCAGCAGTTTGGGACAGGGGGCAGAGCAGTACGTC. The encoded protein is CASSLGQGAEQYV.

The rearrangement joins TRBV12-3 or TRBV12-4 to TRBJ1-1; maybe TRBD1 (5 bases). Trimming cost V 3 bases and J 8 bases, with 10 bases left between them. CDR3 size: 12 residues. The CDR3 protein is CASSFGAGEAFF. The CDR3 coding sequence is TGTGCCAGCAGTTTCGGGGCAGGGGAAGCTTTCTTT.

This clonotype was seen a handful of times. The genes are TRBV20-1 and TRBJ2-7, with 8 positions matching TRBD2. After removal of 6 bases from V and 2 bases from J, the junction contained 6 bases not matched to a gene. CDR1 DFQATT and CDR2 SNEGSKA come from the germline V gene (reference sequence). The CDR3 sequence is 13 residues long. This chain's CDR3 is CSAGTREAYEQYF. DNA of the CDR3: TGCAGTGCGGGGACTAGGGAAGCCTACGAGCAGTACTTC.

The chain links TRBV19 to TRBJ1-2; TRBD1 matches 7 bases. The junction had 4 bases not matched to a gene; V was cut back by 3 bases and J by 6 bases. The CDR3 covers 13 residues. The V gene's germline CDR1 is LNHDA and CDR2 SQIVND (reference sequence). The CDR3 here is CASSIGQEDGYTF. The CDR3 nucleotides read TGTGCCAGTAGTATTGGACAGGAAGATGGCTACACCTTC.

In the case of this clonotype: A junction end diverges from the germline sequence, so it may reflect a read error. This sequence joins TRBV2 and TRBJ2-3; 11 bases fit TRBD2. Germline V gives CDR1 SNHLY, CDR2 FYNNEI. The CDR3 is 14 amino acids. Written as DNA, the CDR3 is TGTGCTTTTAGCGGGGGGGACCACACAGATACGCGGTATTTT. Protein product: CAFSGGDHTDTRYF.

A remark on this clonotype: The junction does not match germline at one end; this may be a read error. V is TRBV4-1 and J is TRBJ2-2, with D perhaps matching TRBD2 (5 bases). The CDR3 extends over 13 amino acids. The germline V gene encodes CDR1 MGHRA and CDR2 YSYEKL. The DNA for the CDR3 is TGCGCCAGCAGCCTTCCAGCGACCGGGGAGCTGTATTTT. Its protein is CASSLPATGELYF.

This clonotype was seen at least ten times. The chain employs TRBV7-2 and TRBJ2-7, with 12 bases matching TRBD1. The V segment lost 7 bases and the J segment 4 bases; nucleotides outside the gene matches: 8. This CDR3 has 15 amino acids. In germline, CDR1 is SGHTA, CDR2 FQGNSA. Here the CDR3 DNA reads TGTGCCAGCACCCCCCGGGACAGGGGGCTTTACGAGCAGTACTTC. Translation: CASTPRDRGLYEQYF.

This clonotype was picked up a small number of times. The chain's CDR3 is CASSLLRLRSYNEQFF. CDR3 nucleotides: TGTGCCAGCAGTTTATTGCGGCTACGCTCCTACAATGAGCAGTTCTTC. J is TRBJ2-1 and V is TRBV27; no clear D. Between the trimmed V and J ends, which lost 1 base and 0 bases, there was a span of 10 bases. The CDR3 covers 16 residues. CDR1 is MNHEY and CDR2 is SMNVEV in the germline V gene (reference sequence).

As concerns this clonotype: Germline and junction disagree at one end, which may indicate a read error. This sequence joins TRBV5-3 and TRBJ1-2; 8 bases are a match to TRBD1. TRBV5-3 is reported as an ORF; its role is uncertain. The CDR3 totals 14 residues. In nucleotides, the CDR3 is TGTGCCAGCAGCTCCCCAGGGGGCCTCTATGGCTACACCTTC. Amino acid sequence: CASSSPGGLYGYTF.

The V and J genes are TRBV12-3 or TRBV12-4 and TRBJ1-1; 7 bases match TRBD1. J was trimmed by 6 bases and V by 6 bases; bases with no gene match: 13. This CDR3 has 15 residues. The CDR3 region has the DNA TGTGCCAGCAGCCCCGGGACAGAGATGAGTGCTGAAGCTTTCTTT. Amino acids: CASSPGTEMSAEAFF.

In this sample, this clonotype turned up many times. The chain combines TRBV10-3 with TRBJ2-2; D uncertain. V gave up 7 bases and J gave up 0 bases, with 9 bases separating them. The CDR3 is made up of 14 amino acids. Germline V gene data show CDR1 as ENHRY and CDR2 as SYGVKD. CDR3 DNA sequence: TGTGCCATCATAAGTACAACGAACACCGGGGAGCTGTTTTTT. Its translation is CAIISTTNTGELFF.